This T cell receptor (beta chain) was retrieved from a study of blood T cell repertoires in COVID-19. Study-level information: Sites in the United States, Italy and Spain provided acute and convalescent COVID-19 samples.

Method: immunoSEQ multiplex PCR; TCRdb's copy keeps in-frame clones and lacks some. The sample carries roughly 360,000 clones, around 83% recorded once. The study counted Cohort 3 donors as recovered given two negative PCRs, clearance, or symptom resolution. Deletions cut 0 bases from V and 2 bases from J, with 12 bases between. The CDR3 loop spans 15 amino acids. Germline V gene data show CDR1 as SGDLS and CDR2 as YYNGEE. This receptor was identified in a woman aged 50 to 60 who had recovered from COVID-19. The chain is built from TRBV9 and TRBJ2-7; tentative D call: TRBD1 (6 bases). Sequencing was performed on PBMCs or T cells enriched from blood (not recorded which). In nucleotides, the CDR3 is TGTGCCAGCAGCGTAGCAGGGGCCCCCACCTACGAGCAGTACTTC. It is translated as CASSVAGAPTYEQYF.